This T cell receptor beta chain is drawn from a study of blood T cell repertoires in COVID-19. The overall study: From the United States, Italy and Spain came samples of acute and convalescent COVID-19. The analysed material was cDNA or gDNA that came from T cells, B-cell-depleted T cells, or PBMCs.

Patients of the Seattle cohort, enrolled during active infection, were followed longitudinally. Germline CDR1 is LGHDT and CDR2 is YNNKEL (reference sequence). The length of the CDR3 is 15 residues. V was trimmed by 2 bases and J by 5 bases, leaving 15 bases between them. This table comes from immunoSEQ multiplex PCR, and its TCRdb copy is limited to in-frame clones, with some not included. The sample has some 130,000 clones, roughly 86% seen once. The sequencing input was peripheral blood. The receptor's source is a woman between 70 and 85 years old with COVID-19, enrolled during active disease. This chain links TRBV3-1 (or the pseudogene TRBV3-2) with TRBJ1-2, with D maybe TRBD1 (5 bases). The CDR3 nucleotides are TGTGCCAGCAGCCAACAACAGGTGGAGGGGTATGGCTACACCTTC. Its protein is CASSQQQVEGYGYTF.